A selection of T cell receptor beta chains follows, all from one sample in a study of CD8+ T cells in alopecia areata. Clones were read by immunoSEQ multiplex PCR, and TCRdb kept only the in-frame ones, dropping some. The data contain about 190,000 clones, just under 60% of them singletons. This specimen was CD4+ T cells sorted from blood, taken at week 0. These receptors originate from a human donor with alopecia areata. The CDR3 runs from the conserved cysteine through the conserved F or W. The D gene is left open where the match is weak. Only some rows state a clone size, as once, few, many or a class for expanded clones.

TRBV6-5	few	TRBJ1-1	TRBD1	TGTGCCAGCAGCCTATCAGGGGGCACTGAAGCTTTCTTT	CASSLSGGTEAFF
TRBV5-4	few	TRBJ2-2	NA	TGTGCCAGCAGCTTCAGGGTATTCAACACCGGGGAGCTGTTTTTT	CASSFRVFNTGELFF
TRBV30	NA	TRBJ1-1	NA	TGTGCCTGGAGCGGGGTAAGGCTCGGCACTGAAGCTTTCTTT	CAWSGVRLGTEAFF
TRBV29-1	NA	TRBJ2-5	NA	TGCAGCGTTGCAGCCCTTTACCAAGAGACCCAGTACTTC	CSVAALYQETQYF
TRBV19	NA	TRBJ2-6	NA	TGTGCCAGTAGTTCCTTCTCTGGGGCCAACGTCCTGACTTTC	CASSSFSGANVLTF
TRBV6-5	NA	TRBJ2-7	NA	TGTGCCAGCATGGGGTTTGGCGAGCAGTACTTC	CASMGFGEQYF
TRBV5-6	NA	TRBJ2-5	TRBD2	TGTGCCAGCAGCTTGATCGGGGGGGCCTCGGAGACCCAGTACTTC	CASSLIGGASETQYF
TRBV5-1	NA	TRBJ1-2	TRBD1	TGCGCCAGCAGCTCCGGGACAGGGGTAAATTCGCATGGCTACACCTTC	CASSSGTGVNSHGYTF
TRBV29-1	NA	TRBJ1-1	TRBD1	TGCAGCGTCCAAAGGACAGGGTATAACTCTCCTGAAGCTTTCTTT	CSVQRTGYNSPEAFF
TRBV27	NA	TRBJ2-1	NA	TGTGCCAGCAGTTTAGTAGGACCAGGTGAGCAGTTCTTC	CASSLVGPGEQFF
TRBV29-1	NA	TRBJ1-1	NA	TGCAGCGTTGCGCGGGTGGCAAACACTGAAGCTTTCTTT	CSVARVANTEAFF
TRBV29-1	NA	TRBJ1-1	NA	TGCAGCGCAAATCCAAAGGGAGGTTCGGCTTTCTTT	CSANPKGGSAFF
TRBV2	NA	TRBJ2-6	NA	TGTGCCAGCACGACAGATCGATTAAACTCTGGGGCCAACGTCCTGACTTTC	CASTTDRLNSGANVLTF
TRBV27	once	TRBJ2-4	NA	TGTGCCAGCAGTTTGGTGGGGCGGGAAAACATTCAGTACTTC	CASSLVGRENIQYF
TRBV9	NA	TRBJ2-5	TRBD1	TGTGCCAGCAGCGTCATGGGACAGGCCCCAGAGACCCAGTACTTC	CASSVMGQAPETQYF
TRBV7-2	NA	TRBJ2-3	NA	TGTGCCAGCAGCCCAGGGTCTGGCGCAGATACGCAGTATTTT	CASSPGSGADTQYF
TRBV29-1	once	TRBJ1-5	NA	TGCAGCGTTGAAGATAGTCGAGCGTATAGCAATCAGCCCCAGCATTTT	CSVEDSRAYSNQPQHF
TRBV19	NA	TRBJ1-6	NA	TGTGCCAGTAGTAGGGAGGGGCCGAGAAATTCACCCCTCCACTTT	CASSREGPRNSPLHF
TRBV5-1	few	TRBJ1-6	NA	TGCGCCAGCAGCCCATACAGCGAACCCCTTTATAATTCACCCCTCCACTTT	CASSPYSEPLYNSPLHF
TRBV9	NA	TRBJ1-5	NA	TGTGCCAGCAGCGTAGGAAGGTGGGGCTTAGGCAATCAGCCCCAGCATTTT	CASSVGRWGLGNQPQHF